The 29 T cell receptor beta chains below all came from one sample that was sequenced in a study of identical twins (dated by TCRdb to the mid-2010s). Libraries were made using 5' RACE. TCRdb names Illumina HiSeq 2000 as the instrument used. TCRdb reprocessed the public reads (quality trimming at Q25 with fastp, clone calling with MiXCR) and kept in-frame beta chains. Each CDR3 protein gets just one entry, which takes the most common genes and DNA from the rows behind it. This sample is represented by 250,000 or so distinct CDR3 sequences; around 7% of them were singletons. The ten largest make up roughly 3.7% of the sample. The data also belong to a second study, concerning yellow fever vaccine responses in identical twins.

Sequencing was done on a sample of memory (CD45RO+) T cells sorted from blood. The sample's cell subset or site label, decoded: CD45RO+ enriched T cells. The receptor set was obtained from a young woman in good health.

This clonotype was seen at least ten times. The rearrangement uses TRBV5-1 and TRBJ1-2, with a possible D match to TRBD1 (5 bases). The germline gives CDR1 SGHRS, CDR2 YFSETQ. The CDR3 totals 16 residues. V was shortened by 1 base and J by 2 bases, with 15 bases between the two germline ends. The CDR3 is CASSLYPDKKNYGYTF. CDR3 sequence (DNA): TGCGCCAGCAGCTTGTACCCGGACAAGAAGAACTATGGCTACACCTTC.

The gene calls are TRBV28 and TRBJ2-5; D is undetermined. V was shortened by 2 bases and J by 1 base, with 8 bases between the two germline ends. The CDR3 is made up of 14 amino acids. CDR1 and CDR2 (germline): MDHEN, SYDVKM. CDR3 sequence (DNA): TGTGCCAGCAGTTTAGTGACGACCCAAGAGACCCAGTACTTC. Encoded protein: CASSLVTTQETQYF.

This clonotype was detected only a few times. The junction departs from the called germline gene at one end, perhaps through a read error. The chain combines TRBV7-3 with TRBJ2-1, with D uncertain. From germline, CDR1 is SGHTA and CDR2 FQGTGA. The CDR3 extends over 14 amino acids. CDR3 sequence reads: CASSPGYSNNEQFF. CDR3 bases: TGTGCCAGCAGCCCCGGCTACTCCAACAATGAGCAGTTCTTC.

The genes are TRBV11-2 and TRBJ2-2, with D perhaps TRBD1 (5 bases). The germline gives CDR1 SGHAT, CDR2 FQNNGV. This CDR3 is built from 16 residues. Trimming pared 2 bases from V and 4 bases from J, leaving 14 bases between. CDR3 nucleotides: TGTGCCAGCAGCTTATCTCAGGGCCTGGGCACCGGGGAGCTGTTTTTT. This translates into CASSLSQGLGTGELFF.

The rearrangement uses TRBV20-1 and TRBJ2-1; D remains unclear. The V end lost 3 bases, the J end lost 2 bases, and 8 bases lay between the germline ends. Germline CDR1 DFQATT, CDR2 SNEGSKA (reference sequence). CDR3 length equals 13 residues. CDR3 coding DNA: TGCAGTGCTAGTCTTTCAACCTACAATGAGCAGTTCTTC. This codes for CSASLSTYNEQFF.

This clonotype was recorded at least ten times. The chain joins TRBV28 to TRBJ2-4, with a weak D call TRBD1 (5 bases). The CDR3 extends over 13 amino acids. Trimming removed 3 bases from V and 7 bases from J, with 10 bases in between. The germline V gene has CDR1 MDHEN and CDR2 SYDVKM. In DNA form, the CDR3 reads TGTGCCAGCAGTTTCTGGGCAGGGAACATTCAGTACTTC. It translates to CASSFWAGNIQYF.

This clonotype was picked up a small number of times. The chain combines TRBV11-1 with TRBJ2-1; 9 nucleotides agree with TRBD1. This CDR3 is 15 amino acids long. J gave up 2 bases and V 7 bases, and 6 bases lay outside the gene matches. Per the germline V gene, CDR1 is SGHAT and CDR2 is FQDESV (reference sequence). For the CDR3, the DNA is TGTGCCAGCACCCAGGGACAGGGACCCTACAATGAGCAGTTCTTC. It specifies CASTQGQGPYNEQFF.

The chain joins TRBV5-1 to TRBJ2-1; 7 nucleotides line up with TRBD2. V dropped 5 bases and J dropped 3; count of bases not matched to a gene: 5. The CDR3 consists of 14 residues. Germline CDR1 is SGHRS and CDR2 is YFSETQ. The CDR3 bases are TGCGCCAGCAGAGAGGCGGGGGACTACAATGAGCAGTTCTTC. Translation gives CASREAGDYNEQFF.

This clonotype appeared many times. CDR3 amino acids: CASRQQQGTHSPLHF. CDR3 nucleotides: TGTGCCAGCAGGCAGCAACAGGGTACTCATTCACCCCTCCACTTT. V is TRBV12-3 or TRBV12-4 and J is TRBJ1-6; perhaps TRBD1 as D (6 bases). V was pared by 6 bases and J by 8 bases, with 17 bases between. The CDR3 is made up of 15 amino acids.

The rearrangement joins TRBV5-1 to TRBJ1-2; D gene ambiguous. Trimming took off 0 bases at V and 7 bases at J, with 13 bases between the two ends. This CDR3 spans 14 amino acids. Germline V gene data show CDR1 as SGHRS and CDR2 as YFSETQ. For the CDR3, the DNA is TGCGCCAGCAGCTTGGGGCCAGCAGTGGGTGGCTACACCTTC. This sequence encodes CASSLGPAVGGYTF.

In this sample, this clonotype turned up many times. The gene calls are TRBV6-2 or TRBV6-3 and TRBJ2-3; TRBD2 matches at 7 bases. Germline CDR1 reads MNHEY; CDR2 reads SVGEGT. This CDR3 has 15 residues. The V segment lost 6 bases and the J segment 2 bases; nucleotides outside the gene matches: 8. The CDR3 spells CASSVGTTDTDTQYF. In DNA, the CDR3 is TGTGCCAGCAGCGTTGGGACTACTGACACAGATACGCAGTATTTT.

This clonotype was seen at least ten times. The V and J genes are TRBV5-1 and TRBJ1-1; D perhaps matches TRBD1 (6 bases). The germline V and J ends were trimmed by 2 bases and 3 bases, with 11 bases remaining between them. Germline CDR1 reads SGHRS; CDR2 reads YFSETQ. This CDR3 is built from 14 residues. In nucleotides, the CDR3 is TGCGCCAGCAGCTTACAGGGATCAGACACTGAAGCTTTCTTT. Translated: CASSLQGSDTEAFF.

There are a few counts of this clonotype. V and J are TRBV14 and TRBJ2-2; 7 nucleotides line up with TRBD2. The CDR3 is 16 residues long. Trimming at V came to 1 base and at J to 6 bases, leaving 8 bases not matched to a gene. Germline CDR1 reads SGHDN; CDR2 reads FVKESK. Here the CDR3 reads CASSQARGRGSGELFF. In DNA form, the CDR3 reads TGTGCCAGCAGCCAAGCCCGGGGGAGGGGATCCGGGGAGCTGTTTTTT.

This chain uses TRBV5-4 with TRBJ2-3; 8 nucleotides align to TRBD2. V lost 2 bases, J lost 0 bases, and 5 bases stayed unmatched. Germline-derived CDR1 and CDR2 are SGHNT and YYREEE (reference sequence). This CDR3 contains 16 residues. The CDR3 nucleotides read TGTGCCAGCAGCTTTAGGAGCGGGAGAAGCACAGATACGCAGTATTTT. This sequence encodes CASSFRSGRSTDTQYF.

This clonotype was detected only a few times. The genes are TRBV11-3 and TRBJ1-3; no firm D call. From germline, CDR1 is SGHNT and CDR2 YENEEA. V lost 1 base to trimming and J lost 0 bases, with 13 bases between them. The CDR3 covers 17 residues. The CDR3 DNA reads as TGTGCCAGCAGCTTAGCCCCCTTCGGTTACTCTGGAAACACCATATATTTT. This sequence encodes CASSLAPFGYSGNTIYF.

This chain connects TRBV5-1 to TRBJ2-3, with 10 bases aligning to TRBD2. The CDR3 runs to 16 residues. Germline V gene sequence: CDR1 SGHRS, CDR2 YFSETQ. The junction had 6 bases not matched to a gene; V was cut back by 5 bases and J by 0 bases. The DNA of the CDR3 is TGCGCCAGCAGGGTTGGACTAGCGGCTAGCACAGATACGCAGTATTTT. This translates into CASRVGLAASTDTQYF.

The table lists this clonotype with many counts. The chain combines TRBV12-3 or TRBV12-4 with TRBJ1-2; D unresolved. The V gene lost 4 bases and the J gene lost 0 bases, with 9 bases spanning the gap. CDR3 length: 14 residues. The CDR3 bases are TGTGCCAGCAGTTACAATCAGCCTAACTATGGCTACACCTTC. This encodes CASSYNQPNYGYTF.

This clonotype has a handful of counts. The J gene is TRBJ2-3, the V gene TRBV5-1, with a tentative D call TRBD2 (5 bases). V dropped 4 bases and J dropped 3 bases, with 18 bases sitting between them. Germline CDR1 SGHRS, CDR2 YFSETQ. The CDR3 contains 16 residues. CDR3 loop: CASSAPERDGTDTQYF. In nucleotides, the CDR3 is TGCGCCAGCAGCGCCCCCGAACGGGATGGGACAGATACGCAGTATTTT.

This clonotype was observed a few times. The chain employs TRBV20-1 and TRBJ2-1; TRBD2 matches at 15 bases. The CDR3 is 14 residues long. With V trimmed by 5 bases and J by 9 bases, 5 bases remained unmatched. Germline CDR1 DFQATT, CDR2 SNEGSKA (reference sequence). The DNA of the CDR3 is TGCAGTGCTCCCGGACTAGCGGGGGGGGGTGAGCAGTTCTTC. This translates into CSAPGLAGGGEQFF.

This clonotype was seen more than once but under ten times. DNA of the CDR3: TGCAGTGCTAGGGGACAGAATCCCAATTCACCCCTCCACTTT. This sequence encodes CSARGQNPNSPLHF. The gene calls are TRBV20-1 and TRBJ1-6; TRBD1 aligns across 7 bases. The CDR3 spans 14 residues. Losses at the gene ends were 3 bases for V and 7 bases for J; bases not matched to a gene: 6. From germline, CDR1 is DFQATT and CDR2 SNEGSKA (reference sequence).

Ten or more counts support this clonotype. V usage is TRBV25-1 and J usage is TRBJ1-6; D remains ambiguous. V lost 4 bases, J lost 8 bases, and 9 bases lay in between. The CDR3 extends over 13 amino acids. Germline V lookup: CDR1 MGHDK, CDR2 SYGVNS. The CDR3 loop reads CASSALRDSPLHF. CDR3 sequence (DNA): TGTGCCAGCAGTGCCCTAAGGGATTCACCCCTCCACTTT.

Only a few counts were recorded for this clonotype. V gene TRBV12-3 or TRBV12-4 combines with J gene TRBJ2-7; the D is unclear. The V gene lost 3 bases and the J gene lost 1 base, with 7 bases spanning the gap. CDR3 length equals 13 residues. The CDR3 DNA sequence: TGTGCCAGCAGTTTTTCGGATTCCTACGAGCAGTACGTC. It is translated as CASSFSDSYEQYV.

This clonotype was seen only a few times. The rearrangement uses TRBV6-1 and TRBJ2-7, with 7 bases aligning to TRBD1. The CDR3 totals 15 residues. Germline-derived CDR1 and CDR2 are MNHNS and SASEGT. V lost 5 bases and J lost 0; bases outside the gene matches: 7. This CDR3 is CASSPVGQSSYEQYF. The CDR3 region has the DNA TGTGCCAGCAGTCCCGTGGGACAGAGCTCCTACGAGCAGTACTTC.

The rearrangement joins TRBV3-1 to TRBJ2-5, with no clear D. V was shortened by 1 base and J by 3 bases, with 6 bases between the two germline ends. This CDR3 contains 13 residues. CDR1 and CDR2 (germline): LGHDT, YNNKEL (reference sequence). The CDR3 nucleotides read TGTGCCAGCAGCCAAGTTTATGAAGAGACCCAGTACTTC. It translates to CASSQVYEETQYF.

This clonotype was seen at least ten times. This sequence joins TRBV7-8 and TRBJ1-1; D gene uncertain. The V and J ends lost 5 bases and 3 bases respectively, with 16 bases between them. This CDR3 has 15 amino acids. Germline CDR1 is SGHVS and CDR2 is FQNEAQ. The CDR3 DNA is TGTGCCAGCAGCCCAAGTTCGGGGTCGCACACTGAAGCTTTCTTT. Its protein is CASSPSSGSHTEAFF.

The chain combines TRBV5-1 with TRBJ2-3; 10 nucleotides line up with TRBD2. Germline CDR1 is SGHRS and CDR2 is YFSETQ. The CDR3 runs 15 residues. With 3 bases clipped from V and 2 bases from J, the junction kept 3 bases outside the gene matches. The DNA for the CDR3 is TGCGCCAGCAGCTCACTAGCGGGGATCACAGATACGCAGTATTTT. Translating it yields CASSSLAGITDTQYF.

The chain links TRBV3-1 to TRBJ1-6; D unresolved. V lost 5 bases, J lost 3 bases, and 14 bases lay in between. This CDR3 comprises 16 residues. Germline CDR1 and CDR2: LGHDT and YNNKEL (reference sequence). This CDR3 reads CASSVLGRSYNSPLHF. In nucleotides, the CDR3 is TGTGCCAGCAGCGTCCTCGGACGGAGCTATAATTCACCCCTCCACTTT.

In its sample, this clonotype was seen many times. The genes are TRBV12-3 or TRBV12-4 and TRBJ1-2; weak D call: TRBD1 (5 bases). Trimming removed 7 bases from V and 6 bases from J, with 18 bases in between. This CDR3 region has 14 residues. CDR3 coding DNA: TGTGCCAGCACCCGGAGTGGGGGGGAGGATGGCTACACCTTC. Encoded protein: CASTRSGGEDGYTF.

The J gene is TRBJ2-3, the V gene TRBV24-1, with 7 bases aligning to TRBD1. CDR3 size: 16 residues. With 12 bases clipped from V and 2 bases from J, the junction kept 16 bases outside the gene matches. Per germline, CDR1 KGHDR and CDR2 SFDVKD. CDR3 amino acids: CAPSLLRTGSTDTQYF. CDR3 coding DNA: TGTGCCCCCTCTCTCCTACGGACAGGATCCACAGATACGCAGTATTTT.